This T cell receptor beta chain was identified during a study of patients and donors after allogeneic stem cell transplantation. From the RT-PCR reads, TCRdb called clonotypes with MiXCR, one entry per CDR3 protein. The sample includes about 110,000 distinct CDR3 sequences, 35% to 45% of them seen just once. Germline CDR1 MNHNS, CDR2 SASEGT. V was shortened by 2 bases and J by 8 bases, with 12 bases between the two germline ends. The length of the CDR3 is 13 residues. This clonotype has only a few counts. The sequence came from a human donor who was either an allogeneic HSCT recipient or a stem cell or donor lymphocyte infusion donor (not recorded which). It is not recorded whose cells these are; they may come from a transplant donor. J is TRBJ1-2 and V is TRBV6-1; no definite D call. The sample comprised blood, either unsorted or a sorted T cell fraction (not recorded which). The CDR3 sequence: CASSENGQRGYTF. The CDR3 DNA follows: TGTGCCAGCAGTGAAAATGGGCAGCGCGGCTACACCTTC.